This is a list of T cell receptor beta chains from one sample in a study of cytomegalovirus exposure and HLA in healthy donors. The repertoire was sequenced with immunoSEQ multiplex PCR; TCRdb's copy has only in-frame clones and lacks some. Of over 60,000 clones listed, 65% to 80% are singletons. Sequences were obtained from PBMCs. Receptors were obtained from a man aged 65 to 79 in good health and CMV-seronegative. CDR3s include the opening cysteine and the closing phenylalanine or tryptophan.

>TRBJ1-2|15|TRBV6-6
CASSYRSGTFYGYTF
>TRBJ2-7|16|TRBV6-5
CASSYSSRGAPYEQYF
>TRBJ2-5|14|TRBV6-5
CASSRTTGQETQYF
>TRBJ2-2|16|TRBV2
CASSVNAIGQTGELFF
>TRBJ2-1|16|TRBV19
CASSIAFGTRDNEQFF
>TRBJ2-3|16|TRBV5-6
CASSLRLAGSTDTQYF
>TRBJ2-1|16|TRBV11-3
CASSPGTAPSYNEQFF
>TRBJ2-7|11|TRBV30
CAWSADREQYF
>TRBJ1-5|15|TRBV5-3
CARSVDRGESQPQHF
>TRBJ2-4|20|TRBV7-2
CASSLAAARTANGLGNIQYF
>TRBJ2-5|14|TRBV7-2
CASSSTRGEETQYF
>TRBJ2-5|15|TRBV2
CASSFFGLAQETQYF
>TRBJ2-3|16|TRBV7-2
CASSLELAGGGDTQYF
>TRBJ1-1|13|TRBV27
CASRRWGDTEAFF
>TRBJ1-5|15|TRBV6-1
CASSADRGSNQPQHF
>TRBJ2-7|15|TRBV27
CASSPTGISSYEQYF
>TRBJ1-4|14|TRBV27
CASSFGGVNEKLFF
>TRBJ2-7|20|TRBV5-8
CASSLALAPGLAGRSYEQYF
>TRBJ1-1|15|TRBV6-1
CASSEDGLLNTEAFF
>TRBJ1-6|15|TRBV30
CAWSATRQGRSPLHF
>TRBJ1-4|15|TRBV19
CASSNSAVISEKLFF
>TRBJ2-1|15|TRBV5-1
CASSSGGSSYNEQFF
>TRBJ2-1|13|TRBV30
CAWSVRSGREQFF
>TRBJ2-7|14|TRBV29-1
CSVVVAGGSYEQYF
>TRBJ2-1|14|TRBV28
CAWGGGTGYNEQFF
>TRBJ2-2|17|TRBV5-1
CASSLLPGLAGAGELFF
>TRBJ1-3|16|TRBV9
CASSATGGAPGNTIYF
>TRBJ2-3|15|TRBV5-1
CASRAASGSLDTQYF
>TRBJ1-2|14|TRBV28
CASSSGQGLYGYTF
>TRBJ1-1|14|TRBV5-1
CASSTGQTHTEAFF
>TRBJ2-1|15|TRBV7-9
CASSLSRDRGSVQFF
>TRBJ2-7|15|TRBV6-5
CASSPPRAGADEQYF
>.|13|TRBV2
CASRTTGPYEQYF
>TRBJ2-3|16|TRBV18
CASSASGSEVTDTQYF
>TRBJ2-7|14|TRBV10-3
CAINEDRAAYEQYF
>TRBJ2-7|15|TRBV4-3
CASSQGTGQPYEQYF
>TRBJ2-7|15|TRBV15
CATSRPLGAFSEQYF
>TRBJ1-4|14|TRBV21-1
CASSVQGANEKLFF
>TRBJ2-1|15|TRBV5-1
CASSLAPAEYNEQFF
>TRBJ1-5|15|TRBV19
CASSMRGSSNQPQHF
>TRBJ1-1|12|TRBV11-3
CASSLGTSEAFF
>TRBJ2-7|15|TRBV19
CASSPRTGWSYEQYF
>TRBJ2-5|11|TRBV5-4
CGAGPNEAQYF
>TRBJ1-1|12|TRBV6-6
CASRVYIAEAFF
>TRBJ2-3|16|TRBV7-8
CASSISNRFGTDTQYF
>TRBJ2-1|16|TRBV14
CASSQDYGQIYNEQFF
>TRBJ1-6|13|TRBV2
CACTRETGSPLHF
>TRBJ2-5|14|TRBV7-9
CASSLVAGGETQYF
>TRBJ2-2|13|TRBV6-6
CASTARDSSRLFF
>TRBJ2-4|18|TRBV14
CASSKNGGTGVLKNIQYF
>TRBJ2-3|12|TRBV7-9
CASSLGLDTQYF
>TRBJ2-7|15|TRBV18
CASSLEAGAAREQYF
>TRBJ1-2|15|TRBV7-9
CSSSLSEDRLYGYTF
>TRBJ2-7|13|TRBV30
CAHGQGVSYEQYF